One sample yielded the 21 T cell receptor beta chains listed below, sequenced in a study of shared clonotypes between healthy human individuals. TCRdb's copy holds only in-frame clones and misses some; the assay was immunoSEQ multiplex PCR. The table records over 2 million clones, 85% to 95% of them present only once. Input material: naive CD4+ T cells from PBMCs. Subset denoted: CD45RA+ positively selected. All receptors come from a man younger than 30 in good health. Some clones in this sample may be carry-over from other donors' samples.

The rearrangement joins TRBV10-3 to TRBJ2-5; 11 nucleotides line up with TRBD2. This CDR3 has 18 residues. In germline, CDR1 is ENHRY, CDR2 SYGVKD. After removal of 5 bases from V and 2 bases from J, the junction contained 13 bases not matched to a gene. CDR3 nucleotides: TGTGCCATCAGTTCGACCGGGACTAGCGGAACCTATCAAGAGACCCAGTACTTC. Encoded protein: CAISSTGTSGTYQETQYF.

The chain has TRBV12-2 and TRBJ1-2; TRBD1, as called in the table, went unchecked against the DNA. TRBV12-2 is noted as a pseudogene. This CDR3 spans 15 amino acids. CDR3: CASRLDQASNYGYTF. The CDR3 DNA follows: TGTGCAAGTCGCTTAGACCAGGCCTCTAACTATGGCTACACCTTC.

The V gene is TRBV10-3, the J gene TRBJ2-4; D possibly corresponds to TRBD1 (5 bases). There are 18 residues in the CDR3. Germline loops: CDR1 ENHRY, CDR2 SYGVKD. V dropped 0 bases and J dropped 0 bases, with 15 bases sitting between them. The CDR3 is CAISESVVPGLAKNIQYF. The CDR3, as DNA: TGTGCCATCAGTGAGTCTGTAGTTCCAGGGTTAGCCAAAAACATTCAGTACTTC.

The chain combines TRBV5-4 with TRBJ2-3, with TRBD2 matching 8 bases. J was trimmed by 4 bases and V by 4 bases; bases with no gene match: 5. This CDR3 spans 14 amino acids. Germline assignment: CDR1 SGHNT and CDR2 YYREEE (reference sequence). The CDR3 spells CASSPGLVPDTQYF. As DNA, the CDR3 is TGTGCCAGCAGCCCGGGACTAGTCCCAGATACGCAGTATTTT.

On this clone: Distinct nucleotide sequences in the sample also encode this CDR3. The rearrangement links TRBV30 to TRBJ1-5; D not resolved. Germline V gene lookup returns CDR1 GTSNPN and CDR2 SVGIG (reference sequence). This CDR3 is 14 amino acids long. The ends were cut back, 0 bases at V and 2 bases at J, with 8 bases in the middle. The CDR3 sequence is CAWSVSGGNQPQHF. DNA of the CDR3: TGTGCCTGGAGTGTTTCCGGCGGCAATCAGCCCCAGCATTTT.

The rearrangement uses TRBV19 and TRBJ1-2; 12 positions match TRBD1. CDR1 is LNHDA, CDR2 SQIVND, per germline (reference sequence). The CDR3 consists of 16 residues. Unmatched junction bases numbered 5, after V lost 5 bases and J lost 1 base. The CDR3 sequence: CASSSGTGGDNYGYTF. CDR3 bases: TGTGCCAGTAGTTCCGGGACAGGGGGCGATAACTATGGCTACACCTTC.

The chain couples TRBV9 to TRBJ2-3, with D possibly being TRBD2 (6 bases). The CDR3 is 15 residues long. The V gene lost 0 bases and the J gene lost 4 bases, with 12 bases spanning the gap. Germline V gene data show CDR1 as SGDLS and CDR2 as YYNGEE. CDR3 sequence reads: CASSVDGGASDTQYF. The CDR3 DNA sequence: TGTGCCAGCAGCGTAGACGGAGGGGCGTCAGATACGCAGTATTTT.

CDR3 amino acids: CASSEYRGDTGELFF. The CDR3 DNA reads as TGTGCCAGCAGTGAATACAGGGGGGACACCGGGGAGCTGTTTTTT. The V and J genes are TRBV25-1 and TRBJ2-2, with a tentative D call TRBD1 (7 bases). The V and J ends lost 0 bases and 3 bases respectively, with 8 bases between them. The CDR3 is 15 amino acids. Germline values: CDR1 MGHDK, CDR2 SYGVNS.

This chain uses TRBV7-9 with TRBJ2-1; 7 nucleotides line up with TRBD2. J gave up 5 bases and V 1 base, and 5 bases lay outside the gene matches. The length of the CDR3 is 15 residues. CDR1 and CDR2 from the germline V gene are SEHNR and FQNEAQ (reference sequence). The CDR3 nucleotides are TGTGCCAGCAGCTTAGAGCTAGCGGTTGACAATGAGCAGTTCTTC. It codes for CASSLELAVDNEQFF.

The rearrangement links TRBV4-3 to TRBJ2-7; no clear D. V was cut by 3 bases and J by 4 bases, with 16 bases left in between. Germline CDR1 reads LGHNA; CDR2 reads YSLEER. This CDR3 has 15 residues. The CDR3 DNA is TGCGCCAGCAGCCAGAGCAATCATGTATCTTACGAGCAGTACTTC. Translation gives CASSQSNHVSYEQYF.

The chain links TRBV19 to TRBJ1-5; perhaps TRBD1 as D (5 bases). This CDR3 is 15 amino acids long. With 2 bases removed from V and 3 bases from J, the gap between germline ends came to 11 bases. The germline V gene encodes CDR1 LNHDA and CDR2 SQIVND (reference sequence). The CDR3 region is CASSIWEGFNQPQHF. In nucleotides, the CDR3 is TGTGCCAGTAGTATATGGGAGGGGTTCAATCAGCCCCAGCATTTT. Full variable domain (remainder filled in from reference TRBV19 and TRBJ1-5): DGGITQSPKYLFRKEGQNVTLSCEQNLNHDAMYWYRQDPGQGLRLIYYSQIVNDFQKGDIAEGYSVSREKKESFPLTVTSAQKNPTAFYLCASSIWEGFNQPQHFGDGTRLSIL.

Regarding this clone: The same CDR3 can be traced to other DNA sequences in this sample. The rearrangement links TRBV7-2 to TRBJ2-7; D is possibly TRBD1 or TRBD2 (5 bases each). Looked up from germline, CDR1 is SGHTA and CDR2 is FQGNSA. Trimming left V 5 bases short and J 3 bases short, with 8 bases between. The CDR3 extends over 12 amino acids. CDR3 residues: CASSRDGYEQYF. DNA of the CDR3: TGTGCCAGCAGCCGGGACGGCTACGAGCAGTACTTC.

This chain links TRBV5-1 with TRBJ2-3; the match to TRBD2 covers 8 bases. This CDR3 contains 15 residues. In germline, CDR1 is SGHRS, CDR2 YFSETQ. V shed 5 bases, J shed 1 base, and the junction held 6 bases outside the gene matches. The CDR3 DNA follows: TGCGCCAGCAGATTCACAGCGGGAGGCACAGATACGCAGTATTTT. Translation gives CASRFTAGGTDTQYF.

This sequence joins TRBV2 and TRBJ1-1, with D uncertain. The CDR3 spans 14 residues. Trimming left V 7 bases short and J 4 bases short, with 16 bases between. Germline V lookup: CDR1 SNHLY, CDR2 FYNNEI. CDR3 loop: CASIWAGVGTEAFF. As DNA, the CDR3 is TGTGCCAGCATCTGGGCCGGGGTGGGCACTGAAGCTTTCTTT.

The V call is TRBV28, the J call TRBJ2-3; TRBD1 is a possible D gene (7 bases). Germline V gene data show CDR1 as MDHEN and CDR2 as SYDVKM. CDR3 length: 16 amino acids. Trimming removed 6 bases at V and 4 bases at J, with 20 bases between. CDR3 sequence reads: CASSFGAGGRPDTQYF. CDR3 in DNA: TGTGCCAGCAGCTTTGGAGCAGGGGGGCGTCCAGATACGCAGTATTTT.

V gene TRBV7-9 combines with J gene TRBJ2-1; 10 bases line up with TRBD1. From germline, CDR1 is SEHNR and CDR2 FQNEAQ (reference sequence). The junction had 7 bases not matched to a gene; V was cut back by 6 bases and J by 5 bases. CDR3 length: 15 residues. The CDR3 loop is CASRMGQGRNNEQFF. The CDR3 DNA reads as TGTGCCAGCAGAATGGGACAGGGGCGCAACAATGAGCAGTTCTTC.

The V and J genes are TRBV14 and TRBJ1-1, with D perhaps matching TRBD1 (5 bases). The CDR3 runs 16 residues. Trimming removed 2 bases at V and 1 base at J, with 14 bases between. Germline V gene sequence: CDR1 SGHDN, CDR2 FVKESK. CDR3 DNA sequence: TGTGCCAGCAGCCAAACCCTCGGGGACGGGAACACTGAAGCTTTCTTT. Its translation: CASSQTLGDGNTEAFF.

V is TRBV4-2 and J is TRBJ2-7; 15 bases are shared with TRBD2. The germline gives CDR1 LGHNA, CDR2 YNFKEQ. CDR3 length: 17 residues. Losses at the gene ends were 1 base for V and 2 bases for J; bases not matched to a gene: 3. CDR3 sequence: CASSQVRTSGGAYEQYF. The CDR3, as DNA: TGTGCCAGCAGCCAAGTGCGGACTAGCGGGGGGGCCTACGAGCAGTACTTC.

The CDR3 nucleotides are TGTGCCAGCTCACCCTCGGGACTAGCGGGAGTCGGATCGGGTGAGCAGTTCTTC. This translates into CASSPSGLAGVGSGEQFF. This chain joins TRBV18 and TRBJ2-1; 14 bases line up with TRBD2. This CDR3 comprises 18 residues. V trimming: 3 bases; J trimming: 9 bases; junction bases outside the gene matches: 13. Germline values: CDR1 KGHSH, CDR2 LQKENI.

CDR3: CASSFWTSGRAEAKNIQYF. CDR3 nucleotide sequence: TGTGCCAGCAGTTTCTGGACTAGCGGGAGGGCCGAGGCCAAAAACATTCAGTACTTC. J is TRBJ2-4 and V is TRBV28; 15 bases fit TRBD2. The CDR3 has 19 residues. The V gene end was trimmed by 3 bases and the J gene end by 1 base; junction bases not matched to a gene: 7. Germline values: CDR1 MDHEN, CDR2 SYDVKM.

The CDR3 protein is CAWSVQGGDNEQFF. The CDR3, as DNA: TGTGCCTGGAGTGTACAGGGAGGGGACAATGAGCAGTTCTTC. The genes are TRBV30 and TRBJ2-1, with D possibly TRBD2 on 7 matching bases. The CDR3 contains 14 residues. V dropped 0 bases and J dropped 5 bases, with 11 bases sitting between them. Germline CDR1 reads GTSNPN; CDR2 reads SVGIG (reference sequence). The full variable domain, completed using reference TRBV30 and TRBJ2-1, is SQTIHQWPATLVQPVGSPLSLECTVEGTSNPNLYWYRQAAGRGLQLLFYSVGIGQISSEVPQNLSASRPQDRQFILSSKKLLLSDSGFYLCAWSVQGGDNEQFFGPGTRLTVL.